This T cell receptor (beta chain) was recovered during a study of post-analysis software for immune sequencing data. About the research overall: Secondary progressive, relapsing-remitting and progressive-relapsing multiple sclerosis were among the included disease courses. General observations from the study: Samples sharing a preparation batch grouped tightly together when assessed by F measure.

For this clonotype: The antigen is not known.

Built from TCR beta cDNA, the libraries had unique molecular identifiers in them. TCRdb itself ran the PCR reads through MiXCR, one entry per CDR3 protein. This table has fewer than 600,000 distinct CDR3 sequences, nearly 45% appearing once. The TCR originated in a girl aged 5 to 17 with multiple sclerosis. Material: blood.

CDR3 in DNA: TGTGCCAGCAGTTTAGGGGCCTCCAAAGGGGCCAAAAACATTCAGTACTTC. Protein product: CASSLGASKGAKNIQYF. The rearrangement links TRBV28 to TRBJ2-4, with D perhaps TRBD1 (5 bases). The germline V gene has CDR1 MDHEN and CDR2 SYDVKM. Trimming removed 2 bases at V and 1 base at J, with 15 bases between. The CDR3 contains 17 residues. Variable domain in full (rest from reference TRBV28 and TRBJ2-4): DVKVTQSSRYLVKRTGEKVFLECVQDMDHENMFWYRQDPGLGLRLIYFSYDVKMKEKGDIPEGYSVSREKKERFSLILESASTNQTSMYLCASSLGASKGAKNIQYFGAGTRLSVL.